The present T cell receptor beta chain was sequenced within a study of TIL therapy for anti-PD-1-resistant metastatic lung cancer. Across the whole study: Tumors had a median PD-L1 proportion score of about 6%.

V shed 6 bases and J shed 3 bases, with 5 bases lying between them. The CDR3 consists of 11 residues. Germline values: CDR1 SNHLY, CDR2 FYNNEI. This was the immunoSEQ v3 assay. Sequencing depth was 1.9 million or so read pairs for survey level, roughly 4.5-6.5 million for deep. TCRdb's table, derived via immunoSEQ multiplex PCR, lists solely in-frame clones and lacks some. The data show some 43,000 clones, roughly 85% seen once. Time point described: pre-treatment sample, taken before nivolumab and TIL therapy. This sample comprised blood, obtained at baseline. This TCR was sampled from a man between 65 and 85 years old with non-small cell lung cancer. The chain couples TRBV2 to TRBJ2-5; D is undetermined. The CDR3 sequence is CASSAEETQYF. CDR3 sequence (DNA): TGTGCCAGCAGCGCCGAAGAGACCCAGTACTTC.